The source of this T cell receptor beta chain is a study of blood T cell repertoires in COVID-19. Background on the study: From the United States, Italy and Spain came samples of acute and convalescent COVID-19. In each case, the material was cDNA or gDNA derived from T cells, B-cell-depleted T cells, or PBMCs.

Authors' methods: Estimation of nucleated cell counts was performed using reference gene primer amplification. Using immunoSEQ multiplex PCR, the repertoire was profiled, and TCRdb retains in-frame clones only, with some absent. V and J calls and clone size are those listed in that table; D and trimming were worked out from the DNA. The repertoire holds 200,000 to 250,000 clones, with 80% as singletons. The CDR3 length is 13 residues. CDR1 is LGHNA and CDR2 is YSLEER in the germline V gene. Losses at the gene ends were 2 bases for V and 8 bases for J; bases not matched to a gene: 5. This rearrangement joins TRBV4-3 to TRBJ1-2, with TRBD1 matching over 7 bases. The source of this sequence is a human donor in a cohort sampled during active COVID-19. Material for sequencing was peripheral blood. The CDR3 DNA reads TGCGCCAGCAGCCAAAGGGCAGGGGGAGGCTACACCTTC. Protein: CASSQRAGGGYTF.